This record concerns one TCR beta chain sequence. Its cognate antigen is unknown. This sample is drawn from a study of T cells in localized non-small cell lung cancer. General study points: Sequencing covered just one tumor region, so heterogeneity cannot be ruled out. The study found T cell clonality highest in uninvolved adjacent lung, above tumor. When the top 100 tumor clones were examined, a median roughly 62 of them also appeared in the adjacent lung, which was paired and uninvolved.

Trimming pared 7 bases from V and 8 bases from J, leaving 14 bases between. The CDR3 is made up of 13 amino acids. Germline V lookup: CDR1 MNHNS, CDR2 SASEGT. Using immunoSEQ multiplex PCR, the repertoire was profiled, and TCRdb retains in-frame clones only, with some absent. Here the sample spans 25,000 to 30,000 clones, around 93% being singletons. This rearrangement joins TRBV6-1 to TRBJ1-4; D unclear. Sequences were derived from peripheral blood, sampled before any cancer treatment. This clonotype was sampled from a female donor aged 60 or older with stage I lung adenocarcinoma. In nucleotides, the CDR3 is TGTGCCAGCACTCGTTCGAGCGGGGAAAAACTGTTTTTT. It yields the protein CASTRSSGEKLFF.